The text below deals with one TCR beta chain. Antigen unknown. TCRdb keeps only in-frame clones here, not all; method: immunoSEQ multiplex PCR. The sample includes about 390,000 clones, around 85% of them seen just once. The record originates from a study of Ad26.COV2.S vaccination and SARS-CoV-2 variants. Regarding the study as a whole: Compared with placebo recipients, vaccine recipients had higher spike-specific TCR breadth. Post-vaccination breadth of spike-specific CD8+ and CD4+ T cell responses was reportedly substantial.

Treatment here: roughly 18 received Ad26.COV2.S at low or high dose, single or two shots; 5 received placebo; per-sample allocation not given. Sampling happened 63 days after the first vaccine or placebo injection. Sequences were derived from peripheral blood, sampled in a trial of Ad26.COV2.S vaccine versus placebo. The TCR comes from a person aged 18 to 59 who received the Ad26.COV2.S COVID-19 vaccine or a placebo.

The CDR3 loop reads CASSTTGRETQYF. CDR3 DNA: TGTGCCAGTAGTACTACAGGGCGGGAGACCCAGTACTTC. The chain combines TRBV19 with TRBJ2-5; D possibly corresponds to TRBD1 (6 bases). Germline V gene lookup returns CDR1 LNHDA and CDR2 SQIVND (reference sequence). V was cut by 4 bases and J by 5 bases, with 11 bases left in between. The CDR3 consists of 13 residues.